What follows describes a single TCR beta chain. Its antigen is undetermined. The individuals who served as donors were healthy Caucasians living in Russia, aged about 6 to 100. This entry belongs to a study of blood T cells in healthy people across ages. Points from the study as a whole: Per million T cells, TCR beta diversity dropped about linearly as age rose.

The CDR3 has 17 amino acids. CDR1 and CDR2 from the germline V gene are SGHAT and FQNNGV. The V segment lost 2 bases and the J segment 6 bases; nucleotides outside the gene matches: 13. A sample-barcoded 5' primer and a J-beta primer mix were used in a second PCR of roughly 7 to 11 cycles. TCRdb fed the 5' RACE reads into MiXCR, producing one record per CDR3 protein. The sample shows hundreds of thousands of distinct CDR3 sequences, more than 20% of them seen only once. The TCR sequence derives from a man aged 65 to 85 in good health. The V gene is TRBV11-2, the J gene TRBJ2-1; 7 bases are shared with TRBD2. Material for sequencing was blood. CDR3 sequence (DNA): TGTGCCAGCAGCTTAAGTGCGGGAGTTAATCCATTCAATGAGCAGTTCTTC. It yields the protein CASSLSAGVNPFNEQFF.